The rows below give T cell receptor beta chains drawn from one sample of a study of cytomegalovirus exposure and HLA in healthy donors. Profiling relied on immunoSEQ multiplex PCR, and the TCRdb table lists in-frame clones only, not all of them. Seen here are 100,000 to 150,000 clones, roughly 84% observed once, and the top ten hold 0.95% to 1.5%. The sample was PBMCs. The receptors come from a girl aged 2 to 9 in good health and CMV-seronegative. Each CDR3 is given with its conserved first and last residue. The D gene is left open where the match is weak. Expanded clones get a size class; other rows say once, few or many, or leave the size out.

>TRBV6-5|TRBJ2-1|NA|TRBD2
TGTGCCAGCAGTTACTCAACTAGCGTTAATGAGCAGTTCTTC
CASSYSTSVNEQFF
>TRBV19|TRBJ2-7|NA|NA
TGTGCCAGTAGTAGCGGTAGTTCCAACTTTCCTTACGAGCAGTACTTC
CASSSGSSNFPYEQYF
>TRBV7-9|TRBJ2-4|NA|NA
TGTGCCAGCAGCTTAGCCGGGGGTCTAGCCAAAAACATTCAGTACTTC
CASSLAGGLAKNIQYF
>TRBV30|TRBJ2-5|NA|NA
TGTGCCTGGAACAGGGGGGGCGAAGAGACCCAGTACTTC
CAWNRGGEETQYF
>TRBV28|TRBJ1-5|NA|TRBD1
TGTGCCAGCAGTCACAGGGGGTACTATCAGCCCCAGCATTTT
CASSHRGYYQPQHF
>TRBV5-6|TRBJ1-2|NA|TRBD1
TGTGCCAGCAGCTTGGATCCAGGGGGCCCCTCTAACTATGGCTACACCTTC
CASSLDPGGPSNYGYTF
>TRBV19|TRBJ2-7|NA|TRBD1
TGTGCCAGTAGTCTCGGGGGGACAGGGAGTTCCTACGAGCAGTACTTC
CASSLGGTGSSYEQYF
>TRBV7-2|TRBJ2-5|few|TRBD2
TGTGCCAGCAGCCTCGAATTAGCGGGGATACAAGAGACCCAGTACTTC
CASSLELAGIQETQYF
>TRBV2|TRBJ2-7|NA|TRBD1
TGTGCCAGCAGCCCGACCGGGACAGTCCCCTACGAGCAGTACTTC
CASSPTGTVPYEQYF
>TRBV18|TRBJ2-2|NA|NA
TGTGCCAGCTCACCACCGGGCGGGACCGGGGAGCTGTTTTTT
CASSPPGGTGELFF
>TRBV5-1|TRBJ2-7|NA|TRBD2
TGCGCCAGCAGCTCGACTAGCGCCGGCGAGCAGTACTTC
CASSSTSAGEQYF
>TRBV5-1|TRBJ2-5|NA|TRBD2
TGCGCCAGCAGCTCGACTAGCGGCACAGCAGAGACCCAGTACTTC
CASSSTSGTAETQYF
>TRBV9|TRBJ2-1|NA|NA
TGTGCCAGCAGCGTAGGAGGCTCCTACAATGAGCAGTTCTTC
CASSVGGSYNEQFF
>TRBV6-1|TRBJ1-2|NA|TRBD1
TGTGCCACAGGACAGGGGGCGCCCCGGAGCTATGGCTACACCTTC
CATGQGAPRSYGYTF
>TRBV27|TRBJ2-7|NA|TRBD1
TGTGCCAGCAGTTCCACAGGGGGCTTTTACGAGCAGTACTTC
CASSSTGGFYEQYF
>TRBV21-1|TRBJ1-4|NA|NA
TGTGCCAGCAGCATAGCGAAGCCTGCGCCACTCCAAAAACTGTTTTTT
CASSIAKPAPLQKLFF
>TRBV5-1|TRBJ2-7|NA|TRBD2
TGCGCCAGCAGCCGATATATTCGACTAGCCAAATTGGAGCAGTACTTC
CASSRYIRLAKLEQYF
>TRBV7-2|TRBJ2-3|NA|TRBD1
TGTGCCAGCAGCGTGTGGGACAGGGGGCACGGCACAGATACGCAGTATTTT
CASSVWDRGHGTDTQYF
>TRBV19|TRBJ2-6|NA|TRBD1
TGTGCCAGTAGTAAGAGACAGGGGGCAGGTGGGGCCAACGTCCTGACTTTC
CASSKRQGAGGANVLTF
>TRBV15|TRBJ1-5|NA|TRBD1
TGTGCCACCAGCAGGGGGAGGAGGGCAGGGGGCGCACGCAATCAGCCCCAGCATTTT
CATSRGRRAGGARNQPQHF
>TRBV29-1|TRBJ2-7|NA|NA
TGCAGCGTTGGAGGGGCGGGACGAACCTCCTACGAGCAGTACTTC
CSVGGAGRTSYEQYF
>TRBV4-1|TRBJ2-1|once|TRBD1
TGCGCCAGCAGCCAACCTGGACAGGGACGGAACAATGAGCAGTTCTTC
CASSQPGQGRNNEQFF
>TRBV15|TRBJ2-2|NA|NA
TGTGCCACGTTAGACGGGAGTTTTACCGGGGAGCTGTTTTTT
CATLDGSFTGELFF
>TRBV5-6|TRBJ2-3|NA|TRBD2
TGTGCCAGCAGCTTCGGCGGGAGGGGGACAAATACGCAGTATTTT
CASSFGGRGTNTQYF
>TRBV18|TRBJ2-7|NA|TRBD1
TGTGCCAGCTCACCGGTTCAACAGGGGGCAGGGGAGCAGTACTTC
CASSPVQQGAGEQYF
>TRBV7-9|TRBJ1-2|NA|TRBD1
TGTGCCAGCAGCTTAGGGGCAGGGGGCGCCCATGGCTACACCTTC
CASSLGAGGAHGYTF
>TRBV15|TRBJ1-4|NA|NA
TGTGCCACCAGCAGATGGTCAGGGAACGATGAAAAACTGTTTTTT
CATSRWSGNDEKLFF
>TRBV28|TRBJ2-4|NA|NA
TGTGCCAGCAGTTCCGGCGGGACCGGGGGAAACATTCAGTACTTC
CASSSGGTGGNIQYF
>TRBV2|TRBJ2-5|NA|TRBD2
TGTGCCAGCAGCGGGAACCTAGCGGGGGGCTGGGAGACCCAGTACTTC
CASSGNLAGGWETQYF
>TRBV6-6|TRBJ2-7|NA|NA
TGTGCCAGCAGATATTCAGGGAATTCGGATCACGAGCAGTACTTC
CASRYSGNSDHEQYF
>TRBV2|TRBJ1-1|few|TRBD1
TGTGCCAGTACAACCTTGGACAGGGGGTTATTTGAAGCTTTCTTT
CASTTLDRGLFEAFF
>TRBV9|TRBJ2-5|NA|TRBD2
TGTGCCAGCAGCTCCCGGGAGGGAGGAGGGGAGACCCAGTACTTC
CASSSREGGGETQYF
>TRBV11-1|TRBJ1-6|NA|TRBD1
TGTGCCAGCAGCTTAGGACAGGGATACTCACCCCTCCACTTT
CASSLGQGYSPLHF
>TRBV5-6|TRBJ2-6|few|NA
TGTGCCAGCAGCTTAAAACAGGTCTCTGGGGCCAACGTCCTGACTTTC
CASSLKQVSGANVLTF
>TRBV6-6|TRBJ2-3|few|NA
TGTGCCAGCAGTTACTCCATTAGCACAGATACGCAGTATTTT
CASSYSISTDTQYF
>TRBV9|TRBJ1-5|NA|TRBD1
TGTGCCAGCAGCCGACAGGGCGGCAATCAGCCCCAGCATTTT
CASSRQGGNQPQHF
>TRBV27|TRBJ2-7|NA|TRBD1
TGTGCCAGCAGTCCGAGGACAGGGGGGTCCTACGAGCAGTACTTC
CASSPRTGGSYEQYF
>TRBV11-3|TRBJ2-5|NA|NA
TGTGCCAGCAGCTTAAGCCTCAGCGCAGAGACCCAGTACTTC
CASSLSLSAETQYF
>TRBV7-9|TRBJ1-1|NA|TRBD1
TGTGCCAGCAGCCCGCCCAGGGGGGGACAGGGGTCGACTGAAGCTTTCTTT
CASSPPRGGQGSTEAFF
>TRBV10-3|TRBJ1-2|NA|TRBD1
TGTGCCATCCAAGAGGGACAGGGGTGGGTCAACTATGGCTACACCTTC
CAIQEGQGWVNYGYTF
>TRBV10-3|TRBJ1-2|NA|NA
TGTGCCATCAGGACGGAGATACTGCTTGGCTACACCTTC
CAIRTEILLGYTF
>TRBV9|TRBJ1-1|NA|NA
TGTGCCAGCAGCGTAGTCCAGGGGAACACTGAAGCTTTCTTT
CASSVVQGNTEAFF
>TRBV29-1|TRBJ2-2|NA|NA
TGCAGCGTTGAAGATCGAAGAGGGAGGTGGGGCACCGGGGAGCTGTTTTTT
CSVEDRRGRWGTGELFF
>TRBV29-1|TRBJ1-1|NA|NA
TGCAGCGCAGGAGGTCGGGGGGCCAACACTGAAGCTTTCTTT
CSAGGRGANTEAFF
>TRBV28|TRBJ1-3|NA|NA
TGTGCCAGCGAAGGGGAAAATGGAAACACCATATATTTT
CASEGENGNTIYF
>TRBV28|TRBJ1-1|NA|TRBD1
TGTGCCAGCAGGAGACGACAGGGAGCGGGCACTGAAGCTTTCTTT
CASRRRQGAGTEAFF
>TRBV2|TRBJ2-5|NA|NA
TGTGCCAGCAGGAAACAGGGTGGGGAGACCCAGTACTTC
CASRKQGGETQYF
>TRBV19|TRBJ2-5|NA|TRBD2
TGTGCCAGCGCCCGGGGACTAGCGGGGCCCCAAGAGACCCAGTACTTC
CASARGLAGPQETQYF
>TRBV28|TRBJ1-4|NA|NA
TGTGCCTCCAGGCCCACTCAGAATGAAAAACTGTTTTTT
CASRPTQNEKLFF
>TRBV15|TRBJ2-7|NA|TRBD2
TGTGCCACCAGCAGCTGGGGAACTAGCGGGACCACCTACGAGCAGTACTTC
CATSSWGTSGTTYEQYF
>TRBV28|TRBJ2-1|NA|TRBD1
TGTGCCAGCAGTTTAGGGACAGGGGAGGAGCAGTTCTTC
CASSLGTGEEQFF
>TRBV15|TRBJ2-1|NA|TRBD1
TGTGCCACCAGCATAGAGAGACAGGGCGGCGAGCAGTTCTTC
CATSIERQGGEQFF
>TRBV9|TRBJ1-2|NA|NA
TGTGCCAGCAGCCACCCGAGTAGCCAGGGGACCTACGGAGGCTACACCTTC
CASSHPSSQGTYGGYTF
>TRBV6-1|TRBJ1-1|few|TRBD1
TGTGCCAGCAGTGAAAGGACAGGGGCATCGACTGAAGCTTTCTTT
CASSERTGASTEAFF
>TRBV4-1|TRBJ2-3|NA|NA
TGCGCCAGCAGCCCCTTGGGGCTAGACCCCACAGATACGCAGTATTTT
CASSPLGLDPTDTQYF